Listed below are T cell receptor beta chains from one sample, sequenced in a study of spatial heterogeneity in lung cancer. TCRdb processed the 5' RACE reads anew with MiXCR; each CDR3 protein has one entry. The sample contains over 85,000 distinct CDR3 sequences, 15% to 20% of which appear only once. The source was PBMCs, collected at follow-up. Source of these receptors: a male donor with early-stage non-small cell lung cancer. The conserved cysteine and the conserved F or W are not part of the CDR3 here.

v_gene: TRBV24-1; CDR3aa: ATSDGATTSTDTQY
v_gene: TRBV2; CDR3aa: ASIPDGGSASGANVLT
v_gene: TRBV3-1; CDR3aa: ASSLISQEIYT
v_gene: TRBV24-1; CDR3aa: ATSDSGQGRNGYT
v_gene: TRBV4-3; CDR3aa: ASSQNPGGGNSPLH
v_gene: TRBV7-3; CDR3aa: ASSLGTSGKETQC
v_gene: TRBV4-1; CDR3aa: ASSQGDRAYGYT
v_gene: TRBV7-2; CDR3aa: ASSSQGYGTQY
v_gene: TRBV4-3; CDR3aa: ASSQDSVSGANVLT
v_gene: TRBV2; CDR3aa: ASSLPSRPGYT
v_gene: TRBV19; CDR3aa: ASSILGGDQETQY
v_gene: TRBV19; CDR3aa: ASSPSSDEQF
v_gene: TRBV4-2; CDR3aa: ASSQDAVAGELF
v_gene: TRBV20-1; CDR3aa: SAWAGPDNEKLF
v_gene: TRBV5-1; CDR3aa: ASKAGGFDEQF
v_gene: TRBV5-5; CDR3aa: ASSVDYTFSYNEQF
v_gene: TRBV6-2/TRBV6-3; CDR3aa: ASRPRTGVHQPQH
v_gene: TRBV29-1; CDR3aa: SAVTGGTEAF
v_gene: TRBV5-6; CDR3aa: ASSPSVAGEYREQY
v_gene: TRBV7-2; CDR3aa: ASSLGAGGRKETQY
v_gene: TRBV7-9; CDR3aa: ASSSSTVTDTQY
v_gene: TRBV4-1; CDR3aa: ASSPGGLTDTQY
v_gene: TRBV29-1; CDR3aa: SVEGMDSQF
v_gene: TRBV27; CDR3aa: ASTSGTYNSPLH
v_gene: TRBV5-1; CDR3aa: ASSLGADQETQY
v_gene: TRBV3-1; CDR3aa: ASSQRDLSEQY
v_gene: TRBV11-2; CDR3aa: ASSSVQQF
v_gene: TRBV18; CDR3aa: ASSPSWDSYNEQF